Presented here are 4 T cell receptor beta chains from one specimen sequenced in a study of cytomegalovirus exposure and HLA in healthy donors. Use of 60 Vbeta and 13 Jbeta primers characterized the PCR. Clones were sequenced by immunoSEQ multiplex PCR, and TCRdb holds only the in-frame ones, with some missing. The top ten clones hold roughly 2.4% of a sample with about 150,000 clones, about 85% of them seen once. The sample consisted of PBMCs. The receptors originated from a woman aged 18-35 years in good health and CMV-seronegative.

The V call is TRBV28, the J call TRBJ2-6; D ambiguous. The V gene's germline CDR1 is MDHEN and CDR2 SYDVKM. CDR3 length: 15 amino acids. Trimming took off 5 bases at V and 0 bases at J, with 8 bases between the two ends. In DNA, the CDR3 is TGTGCCAGCAGTATAAATTTCTCTGGGGCCAACGTCCTGACTTTC. Translating it yields CASSINFSGANVLTF.

The chain combines TRBV10-3 with TRBJ1-5; 8 nucleotides align to TRBD1. Germline lookup yields CDR1 ENHRY and CDR2 SYGVKD. The CDR3 is 15 residues long. The V gene end was trimmed by 1 base and the J gene end by 7 bases; junction bases not matched to a gene: 6. CDR3 coding DNA: TGTGCCATCAGTGAGTTCCTGACAGGGGACCAGCCCCAGCATTTT. Translation: CAISEFLTGDQPQHF.

The gene calls are TRBV14 and TRBJ1-5; TRBD1 is a possible D gene (5 bases). V lost 4 bases to trimming and J lost 9 bases, with 13 bases between them. This CDR3 is built from 13 residues. Germline V gene sequence: CDR1 SGHDN, CDR2 FVKESK. The CDR3 spells CASSRVLQGPQHF. The CDR3 DNA reads as TGTGCCAGCAGCCGGGTCCTCCAGGGGCCCCAGCATTTT.

J is TRBJ2-6 and V is TRBV10-3, with TRBD2 as a possible D gene (6 bases). The CDR3 totals 16 residues. Trimming removed 1 base at V and 4 bases at J, with 11 bases between. In germline, CDR1 is ENHRY, CDR2 SYGVKD. The CDR3 nucleotides read TGTGCCATCAGTGAGTACGGCCGGGGGGGGGCCAACGTCCTGACTTTC. It is translated as CAISEYGRGGANVLTF.